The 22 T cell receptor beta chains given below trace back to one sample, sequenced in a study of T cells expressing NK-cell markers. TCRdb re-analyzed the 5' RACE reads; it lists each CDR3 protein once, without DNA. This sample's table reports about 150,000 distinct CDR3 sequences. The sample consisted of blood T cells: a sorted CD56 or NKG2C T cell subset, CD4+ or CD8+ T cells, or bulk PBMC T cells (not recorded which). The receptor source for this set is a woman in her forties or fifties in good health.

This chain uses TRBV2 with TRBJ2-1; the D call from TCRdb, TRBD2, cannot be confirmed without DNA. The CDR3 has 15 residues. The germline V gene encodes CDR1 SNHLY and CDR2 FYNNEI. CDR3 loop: CASSGDSGSRSEQFF. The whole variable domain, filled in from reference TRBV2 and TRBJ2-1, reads EPEVTQTPSHQVTQMGQEVILRCVPISNHLYFYWYRQILGQKVEFLVSFYNNEISEKSEIFDDQFSVERPDGSNFTLKIRSTKLEDSAMYFCASSGDSGSRSEQFFGPGTRLTVL.

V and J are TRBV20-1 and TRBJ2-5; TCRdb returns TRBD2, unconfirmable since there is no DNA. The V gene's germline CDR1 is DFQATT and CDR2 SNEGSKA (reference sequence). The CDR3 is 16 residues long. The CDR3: CSASVGLAGSIETQYF.

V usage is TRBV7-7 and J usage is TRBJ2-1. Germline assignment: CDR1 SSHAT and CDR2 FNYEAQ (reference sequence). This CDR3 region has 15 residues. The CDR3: CASSLGQGAGNEQFF.

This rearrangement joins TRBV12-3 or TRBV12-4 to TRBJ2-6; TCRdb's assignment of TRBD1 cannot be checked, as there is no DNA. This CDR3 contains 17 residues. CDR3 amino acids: CASRGIQGHSGANVLTF.

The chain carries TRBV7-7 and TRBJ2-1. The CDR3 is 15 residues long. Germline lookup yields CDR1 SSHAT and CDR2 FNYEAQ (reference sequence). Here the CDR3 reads CASSAAFATYNEQFF.

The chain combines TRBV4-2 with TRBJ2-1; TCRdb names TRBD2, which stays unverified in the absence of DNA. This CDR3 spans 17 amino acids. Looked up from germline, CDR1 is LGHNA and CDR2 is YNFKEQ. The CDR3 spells CASSQVAGALSDNEQFF.

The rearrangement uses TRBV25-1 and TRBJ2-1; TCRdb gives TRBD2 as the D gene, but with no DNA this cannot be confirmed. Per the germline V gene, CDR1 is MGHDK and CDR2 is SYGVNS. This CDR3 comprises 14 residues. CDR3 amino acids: CASSETVGRNEQFF.

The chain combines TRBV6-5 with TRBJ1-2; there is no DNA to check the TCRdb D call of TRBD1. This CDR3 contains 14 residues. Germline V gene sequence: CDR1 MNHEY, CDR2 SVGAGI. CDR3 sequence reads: CASRPQGAFYGYTF.

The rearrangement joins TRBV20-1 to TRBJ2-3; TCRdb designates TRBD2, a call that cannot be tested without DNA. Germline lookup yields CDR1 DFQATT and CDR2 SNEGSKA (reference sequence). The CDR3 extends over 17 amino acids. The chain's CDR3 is CSARAFRGLTLGDTQYF.

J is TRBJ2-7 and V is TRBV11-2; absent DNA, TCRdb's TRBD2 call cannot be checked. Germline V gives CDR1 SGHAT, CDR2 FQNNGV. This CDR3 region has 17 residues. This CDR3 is CASSFPETRQGNHEQYF. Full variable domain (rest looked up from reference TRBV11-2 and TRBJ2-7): EAGVAQSPRYKIIEKRQSVAFWCNPISGHATLYWYQQILGQGPKLLIQFQNNGVVDDSQLPKDRFSAERLKGVDSTLKIQPAKLEDSAVYLCASSFPETRQGNHEQYFGPGTRLTVT.

The chain's CDR3 is CSARGTVLSSGANVLTF. The gene calls are TRBV20-1 and TRBJ2-6; the D gene TCRdb calls, TRBD1, cannot be checked with no DNA. The V gene's germline CDR1 is DFQATT and CDR2 SNEGSKA (reference sequence). CDR3 length: 17 residues.

The CDR3 sequence: CASRIGADSYNEQFF. V usage is TRBV2 and J usage is TRBJ2-1; TCRdb reports TRBD2, a call that lacks DNA to check it against. The CDR3 extends over 15 amino acids. The germline CDR1 and CDR2 sequences are SNHLY and FYNNEI.

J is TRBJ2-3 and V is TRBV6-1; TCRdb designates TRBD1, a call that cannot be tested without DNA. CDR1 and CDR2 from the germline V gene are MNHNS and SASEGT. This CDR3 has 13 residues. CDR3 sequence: CATQHGGTDTQYF.

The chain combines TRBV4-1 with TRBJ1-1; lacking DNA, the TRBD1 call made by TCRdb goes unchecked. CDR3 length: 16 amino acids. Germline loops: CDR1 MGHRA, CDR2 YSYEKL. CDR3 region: CASSPSQGQWGTEAFF.

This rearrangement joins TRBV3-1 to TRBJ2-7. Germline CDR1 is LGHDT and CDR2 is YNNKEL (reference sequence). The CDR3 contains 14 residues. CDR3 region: CASSQFDRSYEQYF.

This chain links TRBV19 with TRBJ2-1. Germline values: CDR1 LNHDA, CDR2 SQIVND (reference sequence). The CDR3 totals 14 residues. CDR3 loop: CASSIADYYNEQFF. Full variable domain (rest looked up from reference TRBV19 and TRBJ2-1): DGGITQSPKYLFRKEGQNVTLSCEQNLNHDAMYWYRQDPGQGLRLIYYSQIVNDFQKGDIAEGYSVSREKKESFPLTVTSAQKNPTAFYLCASSIADYYNEQFFGPGTRLTVL.

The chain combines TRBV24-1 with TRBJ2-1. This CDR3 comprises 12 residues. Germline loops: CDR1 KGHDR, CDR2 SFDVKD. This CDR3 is CATSDVGFEQFF.

This CDR3 reads CSARGRAVTNEQFF. V usage is TRBV20-1 and J usage is TRBJ2-1; with no DNA, the TCRdb D assignment of TRBD1 cannot be verified. Germline CDR1 reads DFQATT; CDR2 reads SNEGSKA (reference sequence). CDR3 size: 14 residues.

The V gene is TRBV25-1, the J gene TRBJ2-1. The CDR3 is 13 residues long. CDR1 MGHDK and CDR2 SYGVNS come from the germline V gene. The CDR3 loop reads CASSELFGNEQFF.

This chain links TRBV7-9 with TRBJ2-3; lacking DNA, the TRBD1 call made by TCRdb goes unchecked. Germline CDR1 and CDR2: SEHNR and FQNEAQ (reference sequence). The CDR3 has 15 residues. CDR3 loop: CASSTQTGYPDTQYF.

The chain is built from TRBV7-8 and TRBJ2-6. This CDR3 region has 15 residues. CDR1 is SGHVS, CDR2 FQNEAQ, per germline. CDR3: CASSFFPSGANVLTF. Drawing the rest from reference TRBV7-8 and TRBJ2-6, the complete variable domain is GAGVSQSPRYKVAKRGQDVALRCDPISGHVSLFWYQQALGQGPEFLTYFQNEAQLDKSGLPSDRFFAERPEGSVSTLKIQRTQQEDSAVYLCASSFFPSGANVLTFGAGSRLTVL.

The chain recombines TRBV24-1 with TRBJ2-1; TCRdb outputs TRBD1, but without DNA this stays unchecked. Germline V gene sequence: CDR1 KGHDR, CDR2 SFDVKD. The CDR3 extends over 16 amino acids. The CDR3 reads CATSDPRQEPYNEQFF.